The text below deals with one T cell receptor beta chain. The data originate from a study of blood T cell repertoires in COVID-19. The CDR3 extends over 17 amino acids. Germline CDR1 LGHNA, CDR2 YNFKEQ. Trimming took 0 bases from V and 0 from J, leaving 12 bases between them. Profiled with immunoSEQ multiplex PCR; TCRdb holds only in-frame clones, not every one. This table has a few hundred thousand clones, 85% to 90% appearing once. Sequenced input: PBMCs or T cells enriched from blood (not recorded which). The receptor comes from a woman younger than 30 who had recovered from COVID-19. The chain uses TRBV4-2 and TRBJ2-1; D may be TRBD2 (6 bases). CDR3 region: CASSQDGDGSSYNEQFF. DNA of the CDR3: TGTGCCAGCAGCCAAGATGGTGACGGGAGCTCCTACAATGAGCAGTTCTTC.